This T cell receptor beta chain was sequenced in a study of B cell selection in AIRE deficiency. Study-wide results and limits: In TCRBV usage, CDR3 length and diversity, patient Tconv and Treg cells matched healthy donors.

As to this clone: The antigen remains undetermined.

Trimming took 3 bases from V and 0 from J; bases not matched to a gene: 12. This CDR3 has 18 amino acids. From germline, CDR1 is MGHRA and CDR2 YSYEKL. The method was immunoSEQ multiplex PCR; TCRdb's version includes in-frame clones alone and lacks a portion of them. Here the sample spans 20,000 to 30,000 clones, approximately 92% being singletons. Sorted regulatory T cells were CD4-positive, CD25-high and CD127-low or negative. This receptor was obtained from a human donor in good health. The chain couples TRBV4-1 to TRBJ2-3; 7 nucleotides agree with TRBD1. Material: CD4+CD25+ Tregs sorted from PBMCs. The CDR3 DNA follows: TGCGCCAGCAGCCAGGGCCGACAGGGAAGGTATAGCACAGATACGCAGTATTTT. This translates into CASSQGRQGRYSTDTQYF.